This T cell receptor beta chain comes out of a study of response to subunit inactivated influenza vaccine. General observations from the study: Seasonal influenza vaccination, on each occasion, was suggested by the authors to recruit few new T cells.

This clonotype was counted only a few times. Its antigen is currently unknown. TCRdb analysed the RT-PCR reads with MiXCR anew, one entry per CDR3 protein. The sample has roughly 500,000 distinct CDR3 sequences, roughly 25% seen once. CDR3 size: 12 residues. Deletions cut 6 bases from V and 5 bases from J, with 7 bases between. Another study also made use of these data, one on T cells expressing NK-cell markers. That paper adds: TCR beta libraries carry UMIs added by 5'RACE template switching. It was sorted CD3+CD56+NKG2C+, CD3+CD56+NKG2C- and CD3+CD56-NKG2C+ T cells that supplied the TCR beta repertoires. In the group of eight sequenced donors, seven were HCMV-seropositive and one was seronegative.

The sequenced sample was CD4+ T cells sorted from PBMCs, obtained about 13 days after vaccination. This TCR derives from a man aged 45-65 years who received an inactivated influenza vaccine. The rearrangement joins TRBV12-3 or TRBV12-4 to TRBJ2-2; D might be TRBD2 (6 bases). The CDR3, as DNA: TGTGCCAGCAGGGCGGGGACCGGGGAGCTGTTTTTT. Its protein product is CASRAGTGELFF.